The rows below give T cell receptor beta chains drawn from one sample of a study of T cell responses to AZD1222 COVID-19 vaccine. The assay was immunoSEQ multiplex PCR, and TCRdb's table has in-frame clones only and misses some. The sample lists under 80,000 clones, roughly 87% occurring once. Sequencing used peripheral blood, obtained 28 days after the second AZD1222 dose. The receptor source for this set is an adult who received the AZD1222 COVID-19 vaccine. Each CDR3 is given with its conserved first and last residue. The D gene is left open where the match is weak. Only part of the rows carry a size: once, few, many, or a class if the clone is expanded.

TRBJ2-2	-	TRBV3-1/TRBV3-2	-	CASSQDPRTFPPTGELFF	TGTGCCAGCAGCCAAGACCCTCGGACTTTCCCGCCGACCGGGGAGCTGTTTTTT
TRBJ1-2	-	TRBV6-6	-	CASRTAQGTHYYGYTF	TGTGCCAGCAGAACAGCTCAGGGGACACACTACTATGGCTACACCTTC
TRBJ2-1	-	TRBV5-1	-	CASSSRLGDNEQFF	TGCGCCAGCAGCAGTAGGCTAGGCGACAATGAGCAGTTCTTC
TRBJ2-3	TRBD2	TRBV27	many	CASSLRMGGVAASTDTQYF	TGTGCCAGCAGTTTAAGGATGGGAGGGGTGGCGGCAAGCACAGATACGCAGTATTTT
TRBJ2-7	-	TRBV7-6	-	CASSLASGSVAYEQYF	TGTGCCAGCAGCTTAGCGTCGGGCAGTGTCGCCTACGAGCAGTACTTC
TRBJ2-7	-	TRBV19	-	CASSPRAYEQYF	TGTGCCAGTAGCCCCAGAGCCTACGAGCAGTACTTC
TRBJ2-1	TRBD2	TRBV4-1	once	CASSERGAGGPNNEQFF	TGCGCCAGCAGCGAGAGGGGGGCGGGAGGGCCAAACAATGAGCAGTTCTTC
TRBJ1-2	-	TRBV2	-	CASRREGRLYGYTF	TGTGCCAGCAGAAGGGAGGGCAGGCTCTATGGCTACACCTTC
TRBJ2-2	-	TRBV30	-	CAWSENTGELFF	TGTGCCTGGAGTGAGAACACCGGGGAGCTGTTTTTT
TRBJ2-2	TRBD1	TRBV14	-	CASSRGQGVTGELFF	TGTGCCAGCAGCCGGGGACAGGGTGTCACCGGGGAGCTGTTTTTT
TRBJ2-2	-	TRBV19	once	CASRGGTNTGELFF	TGTGCCAGTAGGGGCGGGACGAACACCGGGGAGCTGTTTTTT
TRBJ1-2	TRBD1	TRBV4-3	-	CATSTGTGGTYGYTF	TGCGCCACCTCAACCGGGACAGGGGGGACCTATGGCTACACCTTC
TRBJ1-1	-	TRBV18	-	CASSPDMQAFF	TGTGCCAGCTCACCCGACATGCAAGCTTTCTTT
TRBJ1-2	-	TRBV6-5	once	CASSNPAVPLTF	TGTGCCAGCAGTAACCCGGCGGTCCCCCTCACCTTC
TRBJ2-3	TRBD1	TRBV19	-	CASSMDRPSTDTQYF	TGTGCCAGTAGTATGGACAGGCCTAGCACAGATACGCAGTATTTT
TRBJ1-1	-	TRBV11-3	medium-sized	CASSQQMNTEAFF	TGTGCCAGCAGCCAACAGATGAACACTGAAGCTTTCTTT
TRBJ2-5	-	TRBV7-8	-	CASSGVNQETQYF	TGTGCCAGCAGCGGTGTAAACCAAGAGACCCAGTACTTC
TRBJ1-2	-	TRBV18	-	CASSPEGRGYGYTF	TGTGCCAGCTCACCCGAGGGGCGCGGCTATGGCTACACCTTC
TRBJ1-1	-	TRBV7-9	-	CASSLEPYTEAFF	TGTGCCAGCAGCTTAGAGCCTTACACTGAAGCTTTCTTT
TRBJ2-6	-	TRBV6-2/TRBV6-3	-	CASSYGRSAGANVLTF	TGTGCCAGCAGTTACGGACGATCGGCTGGGGCCAACGTCCTGACTTTC
TRBJ1-2	TRBD1	TRBV11-1	few	CASSQGSGTANYGYTF	TGTGCCAGCAGCCAAGGGTCAGGGACAGCTAACTATGGCTACACCTTC
TRBJ2-7	TRBD2	TRBV18	-	CASSPTSGSGEQYF	TGTGCCAGCTCACCTACTAGCGGGAGTGGTGAGCAGTACTTC
TRBJ1-2	-	TRBV14	once	CASSRLGDYGYTF	TGTGCCAGCAGCCGTTTGGGCGACTATGGCTACACCTTC
TRBJ2-1	TRBD2	TRBV5-1	-	CASSTPSGGGSKQFF	TGCGCCAGCAGCACCCCTAGCGGGGGGGGCAGCAAGCAGTTCTTC
TRBJ1-2	-	TRBV9	-	CASSPEDGGRGYGYTF	TGTGCCAGCAGCCCAGAGGACGGCGGGAGGGGCTATGGCTACACCTTC
TRBJ1-1	-	TRBV7-9	-	CASSFKGSEAFF	TGTGCCAGCAGCTTTAAGGGCTCTGAAGCTTTCTTT
TRBJ2-3	TRBD2	TRBV4-1	-	CASSQGAAGVVDTQYF	TGCGCCAGCAGCCAAGGGGCGGCGGGAGTGGTAGATACGCAGTATTTT
TRBJ2-7	-	TRBV7-8	-	CASSRSTGQQQYF	TGTGCCAGCAGCCGCTCGACCGGACAGCAGCAGTACTTC
TRBJ2-1	-	TRBV19	-	CASRIAPELGEQFF	TGTGCCAGTCGAATAGCTCCTGAGCTAGGTGAGCAGTTCTTC
TRBJ1-5	-	TRBV30	-	CAWSVAGRFSQPQHF	TGTGCCTGGAGTGTTGCGGGGCGGTTTAGTCAGCCCCAGCATTTT
TRBJ2-3	-	TRBV7-3	-	CASSPGTGEAGDTQYF	TGTGCCAGCAGCCCGGGTACGGGAGAGGCAGGAGATACGCAGTATTTT
TRBJ1-2	-	TRBV7-9	-	CASARGSTLSNYGYTF	TGTGCCAGCGCTAGAGGGAGCACCCTTTCTAACTATGGCTACACCTTC
TRBJ1-2	-	TRBV12-3/TRBV12-4	-	CASSSYSGYGYTF	TGTGCCAGCAGTTCCTACTCGGGATACGGCTACACCTTC
TRBJ1-2	-	TRBV29-1	-	CSVGAGYNYGYTF	TGCAGCGTTGGGGCAGGATATAACTATGGCTACACCTTC
TRBJ2-7	-	TRBV1	-	CTSSLGTGDGYEQYF	TGCACCAGCAGCCTCGGGACAGGGGATGGGTACGAGCAGTACTTC